This T cell receptor (beta chain) was found in a study of blood T cells in healthy people across ages. The CDR3 contains 14 residues. Germline V gene data show CDR1 as SQVTM and CDR2 as ANQGSEA. V lost 6 bases to trimming and J lost 4 bases; unmatched junction nucleotides: 5. Study-level points and caveats: Getting older went along with TCR beta diversity per million T cells dropping roughly linearly. Any changes in expanded clonotypes were possibly confounded, as donor CMV status remained unknown. Across samples, TCR beta diversity tracked strongly with naive T cell percentage.

The authors ran a second PCR of 7 to 11 cycles using a sample-barcoded 5' primer and a J-beta primer mix. Each cDNA was tagged by a template-switch adaptor containing 12 random nucleotides. TCRdb itself ran the 5' RACE reads through MiXCR, one entry per CDR3 protein. The table shows hundreds of thousands of distinct CDR3 sequences, with roughly 53% occurring only once. To note about this clonotype: The antigen remains undetermined.

This receptor was obtained from a man aged 55 to 70 in good health. What was sequenced was blood. V is TRBV29-1 and J is TRBJ1-5; 11 bases line up with TRBD1. This CDR3 is CSVRTGGGNQPQHF. DNA of the CDR3: TGCAGCGTGCGGACAGGGGGCGGGAATCAGCCCCAGCATTTT.